These 32 T cell receptor beta chains were sequenced from one sample in a study of T cells after yellow fever vaccination. TCRdb redid the calling of the 5' RACE reads with MiXCR, one entry per CDR3 protein. The table records approximately 300,000 distinct CDR3 sequences, about 10% of them present only once. The sample was CD4+ T cells sorted from PBMCs, taken 45 days after the yellow fever booster vaccination. The receptors were sampled from a young man who received the YFV17D yellow fever vaccine.

In this sample, this clonotype turned up a few times. V gene TRBV10-3 combines with J gene TRBJ2-2, with TRBD2 matching over 7 bases. After removal of 10 bases from V and 6 bases from J, the junction contained 5 bases not matched to a gene. Looked up from germline, CDR1 is ENHRY and CDR2 is SYGVKD. This CDR3 has 12 residues. The CDR3 region has the DNA TGTGCCACCTTCAGCGGGGCCGGGGAGCTGTTTTTT. This sequence encodes CATFSGAGELFF.

V and J are TRBV10-3 and TRBJ2-7, with 7 nucleotides matching TRBD2. Trimming at V came to 4 bases and at J to 6 bases, leaving 6 bases not matched to a gene. CDR3 size: 13 residues. CDR1 is ENHRY and CDR2 is SYGVKD in the germline V gene. The CDR3 reads CAISVRGEGEQYV. The CDR3 nucleotides read TGTGCCATCAGTGTTCGGGGGGAGGGCGAGCAGTACGTC.

The chain has TRBV9 and TRBJ2-7; TRBD2 aligns across 7 bases. The germline V gene has CDR1 SGDLS and CDR2 YYNGEE. The CDR3 extends over 14 amino acids. J gave up 0 bases and V 4 bases, and 4 bases lay outside the gene matches. The CDR3 sequence is CASSSRGFSYEQYF. As DNA, the CDR3 is TGTGCCAGCAGCTCGCGGGGGTTCTCCTACGAGCAGTACTTC. Together with reference TRBV9 and TRBJ2-7, the CDR3 gives the full variable domain: DSGVTQTPKHLITATGQRVTLRCSPRSGDLSVYWYQQSLDQGLQFLIQYYNGEERAKGNILERFSAQQFPDLHSELNLSSLELGDSALYFCASSSRGFSYEQYFGPGTRLTVT.

This clonotype was observed a few times. The rearrangement uses TRBV14 and TRBJ1-1, with no clear D. There are 13 residues in the CDR3. Germline CDR1 and CDR2: SGHDN and FVKESK. Trimming left V 4 bases short and J 2 bases short, with 8 bases between. Written as DNA, the CDR3 is TGTGCCAGCAGCCCGAAGGACAACACTGAAGCTTTCTTT. Its protein product is CASSPKDNTEAFF.

The genes are TRBV20-1 and TRBJ1-1, with 7 bases identical to TRBD1. V shed 6 bases, J shed 4 bases, and the junction held 14 bases outside the gene matches. This CDR3 is 15 amino acids long. Germline V CDR1 and CDR2: DFQATT, SNEGSKA (reference sequence). The CDR3 DNA sequence: TGCAGTGCGCGCCACAGGGGACGCTCACTCACTGAAGCTTTCTTT. This encodes CSARHRGRSLTEAFF.

The chain couples TRBV7-8 to TRBJ2-1, with 10 bases lining up with TRBD2. V trimming: 1 base; J trimming: 6 bases; junction bases outside the gene matches: 3. This CDR3 contains 15 residues. Germline assignment: CDR1 SGHVS and CDR2 FQNEAQ. In DNA form, the CDR3 reads TGTGCCAGCAGCTTAGTCGGACTAGCGGCCAATGAGCAGTTCTTC. It is translated as CASSLVGLAANEQFF.

This clonotype was seen repeatedly, ten times or more. The chain's CDR3 is CASSQDTRQGEAYNEQFF. As DNA, the CDR3 is TGCGCCAGCAGCCAAGATACGAGACAGGGTGAAGCTTACAATGAGCAGTTCTTC. V is TRBV4-3 and J is TRBJ2-1, with 7 bases matching TRBD1. Trimming cost V 0 bases and J 4 bases; bases outside gene matches: 12. Germline assignment: CDR1 LGHNA and CDR2 YSLEER. There are 18 residues in the CDR3.

V usage is TRBV6-6 and J usage is TRBJ1-6; the D is unclear. V lost 2 bases and J 9 bases, leaving 8 bases between the germline ends. The length of the CDR3 is 13 residues. Per the germline V gene, CDR1 is MNHNY and CDR2 is SVGAGI (reference sequence). CDR3 sequence reads: CASSYDYGSPLHF. The CDR3 region has the DNA TGTGCCAGCAGTTACGACTACGGTTCACCCCTCCACTTT.

The chain couples TRBV7-9 to TRBJ1-3; 8 bases line up with TRBD1. This CDR3 is 15 amino acids long. Germline CDR1 reads SEHNR; CDR2 reads FQNEAQ (reference sequence). The trim removed 6 bases at V and 0 bases at J, leaving 4 bases unmatched. CDR3 sequence: CASRRTGGSGNTIYF. CDR3 sequence (DNA): TGTGCCAGCAGACGAACAGGGGGCTCTGGAAACACCATATATTTT.

This clonotype came up many times. The chain is built from TRBV3-1 and TRBJ2-3; D is uncertain. From germline, CDR1 is LGHDT and CDR2 YNNKEL (reference sequence). The CDR3 has 14 residues. The V end lost 4 bases, the J end lost 2 bases, and 10 bases lay between the germline ends. The CDR3 bases are TGTGCCAGCAGCCTTAGCCGGGCCACAGATACGCAGTATTTT. It specifies CASSLSRATDTQYF.

The chain combines TRBV2 with TRBJ2-7; the match to TRBD2 covers 8 bases. The CDR3 sequence is 12 residues long. CDR1 and CDR2 (germline): SNHLY, FYNNEI. V was pared by 8 bases and J by 7 bases, with 7 bases of the junction left unmatched. The CDR3 bases are TGTGCCAGCGGCGGGCGGGGGGTTGAGCAGTACGTC. It yields the protein CASGGRGVEQYV.

This clonotype was recorded at least ten times. The CDR3 reads CASSLAENTGELFF. The CDR3, as DNA: TGTGCCAGCAGTTTGGCAGAGAACACCGGGGAGCTGTTTTTT. V gene TRBV12-3 or TRBV12-4 combines with J gene TRBJ2-2, with D unclear. This CDR3 contains 14 residues. The V end lost 3 bases, the J end lost 1 base, and 6 bases lay between the germline ends.

This clonotype was observed a few times. The chain has TRBV18 and TRBJ1-1; D is unresolved. Germline lookup yields CDR1 KGHSH and CDR2 LQKENI. The CDR3 has 14 amino acids. V gave up 2 bases and J gave up 0 bases, with 7 bases separating them. CDR3 nucleotide sequence: TGTGCCAGCTCACCAGGATTTATGAACACTGAAGCTTTCTTT. Translating it yields CASSPGFMNTEAFF.

This clonotype showed up many times. The V and J genes are TRBV7-2 and TRBJ2-3, with D unresolved. CDR3 length: 15 amino acids. Germline lookup yields CDR1 SGHTA and CDR2 FQGNSA. Trimming left V 1 base short and J 2 bases short, with 10 bases between. This chain's CDR3 is CASSLGQVHTDTQYF. DNA of the CDR3: TGTGCCAGCAGCTTAGGGCAGGTCCACACAGATACGCAGTATTTT.

With respect to this clonotype: Relative to the germline gene, one junction end is altered; a read error may explain this. For the CDR3, the DNA is TGTGCCAGCTCTCCACAGTTTGGCTACACCTTC. This sequence encodes CASSPQFGYTF. The chain recombines TRBV18 with TRBJ1-2; D not certain. Germline assignment: CDR1 KGHSH and CDR2 LQKENI. The CDR3 totals 11 residues.

This clonotype was picked up a small number of times. The chain carries TRBV7-3 and TRBJ2-3, with 7 bases that match TRBD2. Germline values: CDR1 SGHTA, CDR2 FQGTGA. V lost 0 bases to trimming and J lost 5 bases; unmatched junction nucleotides: 2. The CDR3 consists of 14 residues. CDR3 sequence (DNA): TGTGCCAGCAGCTTAACGGGGGAGGGAGATACGCAGTATTTT. This translates into CASSLTGEGDTQYF.

The chain uses TRBV20-1 and TRBJ2-5, with D possibly matching TRBD2 (5 bases). Germline assignment: CDR1 DFQATT and CDR2 SNEGSKA (reference sequence). The CDR3 runs to 11 residues. V was shortened by 6 bases and J by 3 bases, with 8 bases between the two germline ends. The CDR3 region is CSAIAKETQYF. CDR3 in DNA: TGCAGTGCCATAGCGAAAGAGACCCAGTACTTC.

A word on this clonotype: Just one base apart from a much larger clone, this may be a read error. The V call is TRBV11-3, the J call TRBJ1-1; D is unresolved. This CDR3 spans 13 amino acids. Trimming removed 2 bases at V and 1 base at J, with 5 bases between. Germline CDR1 and CDR2: SGHNT and YENEEA. The CDR3 region has the DNA TGTGCCAGCAGCTTAAACACGAACACTGAAGCTTTCTTT. It specifies CASSLNTNTEAFF.

The rearrangement joins TRBV7-9 to TRBJ2-1; 8 nucleotides align to TRBD1. Germline V gene lookup returns CDR1 SEHNR and CDR2 FQNEAQ (reference sequence). This CDR3 has 14 amino acids. The junction had 6 bases not matched to a gene; V was cut back by 4 bases and J by 7 bases. The CDR3 spells CASSSRTGINEQFF. CDR3 DNA: TGTGCCAGCAGCTCCCGGACAGGGATTAATGAGCAGTTCTTC.

The chain employs TRBV4-2 and TRBJ2-3; no reliable D call. Trimming removed 0 bases at V and 2 bases at J, with 12 bases between. This CDR3 spans 16 amino acids. CDR1 and CDR2 from the germline V gene are LGHNA and YNFKEQ. The CDR3 coding sequence is TGTGCCAGCAGCCAAGATCGGCGGAAAGACACAGATACGCAGTATTTT. It translates to CASSQDRRKDTDTQYF.

This clonotype occurred many times. The V gene is TRBV12-3 or TRBV12-4, the J gene TRBJ2-1, with 7 bases aligning to TRBD1. The V and J ends lost 6 bases and 9 bases, in that order; junction bases with no gene match: 14. The CDR3 extends over 15 amino acids. The CDR3 reads CASRRSEGATVEQFF. DNA of the CDR3: TGTGCCAGCAGAAGGAGTGAGGGGGCGACGGTTGAGCAGTTCTTC.

V is TRBV20-1 and J is TRBJ1-2; D might be TRBD1 (6 bases). In germline, CDR1 is DFQATT, CDR2 SNEGSKA (reference sequence). Trimming left V 1 base short and J 0 bases short, with 9 bases between. The CDR3 has 14 residues. CDR3 residues: CSARVDRANYGYTF. In DNA, the CDR3 is TGCAGTGCTAGAGTGGACAGAGCTAACTATGGCTACACCTTC.

The chain is built from TRBV12-3 or TRBV12-4 and TRBJ1-3; no reliable D call. Trimming left V 1 base short and J 3 bases short, with 10 bases between. The CDR3 spans 15 residues. The CDR3 nucleotides read TGTGCCAGCAGTTTAGGTATACGGGGTGGAAACACCATATATTTT. It encodes CASSLGIRGGNTIYF.

The gene calls are TRBV18 and TRBJ1-4; no definite D call. Trimming took off 3 bases at V and 3 bases at J, with 11 bases between the two ends. This CDR3 has 15 residues. CDR1 is KGHSH and CDR2 is LQKENI in the germline V gene. Here the CDR3 DNA reads TGTGCCAGCTCACCTCCGGGTCTAGCTAATGAAAAACTGTTTTTT. Translated: CASSPPGLANEKLFF.

The V call is TRBV11-2, the J call TRBJ1-2; TRBD1 might be the D (5 bases). CDR1 SGHAT and CDR2 FQNNGV come from the germline V gene. Between the trimmed V and J ends, which lost 3 bases and 6 bases, there was a span of 14 bases. The CDR3 spans 14 residues. In DNA form, the CDR3 reads TGTGCCAGCAGCTTCGACCGGGGGGACGATGGCTACACCTTC. This codes for CASSFDRGDDGYTF.

This clonotype came up a few times. V is TRBV5-4 and J is TRBJ2-1; possible D gene TRBD2, 6 bases. CDR1 and CDR2 (germline): SGHNT, YYREEE (reference sequence). The CDR3 has 14 amino acids. V lost 4 bases and J 4 bases, leaving 12 bases between the germline ends. CDR3: CASSGGPPYNEQFF. The CDR3 DNA reads as TGTGCCAGCAGCGGAGGGCCACCTTACAATGAGCAGTTCTTC.

This clonotype was observed at least ten times. This chain links TRBV6-2 or TRBV6-3 with TRBJ2-3, with 7 nucleotides matching TRBD2. This CDR3 region has 13 residues. Trimming took 6 bases from V and 4 from J; bases not matched to a gene: 4. CDR1 is MNHEY and CDR2 is SVGEGT in the germline V gene. CDR3 coding DNA: TGTGCCAGCAGACCCACTAGCGCAGATACGCAGTATTTT. This translates into CASRPTSADTQYF.

This clonotype came up many times. An end of the junction does not agree with germline; a read error may underlie this. The chain has TRBV7-2 and TRBJ1-1; possibly TRBD1 for D (6 bases). The CDR3 spans 15 residues. Germline V gene data show CDR1 as SGHTA and CDR2 as FQGNSA. The CDR3, as DNA: TGTGCCAGCAGCCTAGCTGGGGGGCAGGGCACTGAAGCTTTCTTT. Protein product: CASSLAGGQGTEAFF.

The chain carries TRBV6-2 or TRBV6-3 and TRBJ2-7, with no clear D. This CDR3 contains 8 residues. In germline, CDR1 is MNHEY, CDR2 SVGEGT. The CDR3 protein is CALHEQYF. Written as DNA, the CDR3 is TGTGCACTACACGAGCAGTACTTC.

Only a few counts were recorded for this clonotype. The chain uses TRBV3-1 and TRBJ2-2, with D uncertain. Germline V gene lookup returns CDR1 LGHDT and CDR2 YNNKEL (reference sequence). The CDR3 extends over 12 amino acids. Trimming took 5 bases from V and 8 from J, leaving 9 bases between them. The CDR3 DNA follows: TGTGCCAGCAGCTTAGAACTGGGGGAGCTGTTTTTT. Protein: CASSLELGELFF. The variable domain in full, with the rest retrieved from reference TRBV3-1 and TRBJ2-2, is DTAVSQTPKYLVTQMGNDKSIKCEQNLGHDTMYWYKQDSKKFLKIMFSYNNKELIINETVPNRFSPKSPDKAHLNLHINSLELGDSAVYFCASSLELGELFFGEGSRLTVL.

This clonotype was counted at least ten times. The rearrangement uses TRBV5-1 and TRBJ2-7; D uncertain. This CDR3 contains 13 residues. The germline V gene has CDR1 SGHRS and CDR2 YFSETQ. V gave up 0 bases and J gave up 2 bases, with 6 bases separating them. This chain's CDR3 is CASSLGSTYEQYF. As DNA, the CDR3 is TGCGCCAGCAGCTTGGGCTCGACCTACGAGCAGTACTTC. Drawing the rest from reference TRBV5-1 and TRBJ2-7, the complete variable domain is KAGVTQTPRYLIKTRGQQVTLSCSPISGHRSVSWYQQTPGQGLQFLFEYFSETQRNKGNFPGRFSGRQFSNSRSEMNVSTLELGDSALYLCASSLGSTYEQYFGPGTRLTVT.

This sequence joins TRBV7-3 and TRBJ2-5, with D tentatively TRBD1 or TRBD2 (6 bases each). This CDR3 comprises 14 residues. Trimming took off 2 bases at V and 4 bases at J, with 11 bases between the two ends. The germline V gene has CDR1 SGHTA and CDR2 FQGTGA. The CDR3 DNA is TGTGCCAGCAGCTTATGGGGGGCTCCAGAGACCCAGTACTTC. As protein: CASSLWGAPETQYF. The whole variable domain, filled in from reference TRBV7-3 and TRBJ2-5, reads GAGVSQTPSNKVTEKGKYVELRCDPISGHTALYWYRQSLGQGPEFLIYFQGTGAADDSGLPNDRFFAVRPEGSVSTLKIQRTERGDSAVYLCASSLWGAPETQYFGPGTRLLVL.